The 17 T cell receptor beta chains listed next were all sequenced from one sample in a study of CD8 T cells in Susac syndrome. An input of about 0.5 to 1 ug of RNA was subjected to reverse transcription using random hexamers. TCRdb used MiXCR to reprocess the immunoSEQ multiplex PCR reads, holding one entry per CDR3 protein. This repertoire shows approximately 220,000 distinct CDR3 sequences, just under 95% found once; its top ten account for approximately 0.082%. Specimen: CD4+ T cells from PBMCs. These receptor sequences come from a human donor with multiple sclerosis.

This chain joins TRBV5-1 and TRBJ2-5; the D is unclear. This CDR3 is built from 14 residues. Germline V gene lookup returns CDR1 SGHRS and CDR2 YFSETQ. V lost 4 bases and J lost 2, with 12 bases in between. Here the CDR3 DNA reads TGCGCCAGCAGCCAAAGGACCCCTCAAGAGACCCAGTACTTC. Protein product: CASSQRTPQETQYF. Using reference TRBV5-1 and TRBJ2-5 for the parts outside the CDR3, the full variable domain is KAGVTQTPRYLIKTRGQQVTLSCSPISGHRSVSWYQQTPGQGLQFLFEYFSETQRNKGNFPGRFSGRQFSNSRSEMNVSTLELGDSALYLCASSQRTPQETQYFGPGTRLLVL.

The chain uses TRBV5-1 and TRBJ2-2; 8 bases agree with TRBD2. The germline V gene encodes CDR1 SGHRS and CDR2 YFSETQ. Trimming at V came to 4 bases and at J to 1 base, leaving 6 bases not matched to a gene. This CDR3 is 16 amino acids long. In DNA, the CDR3 is TGCGCCAGCAGCGTACAGGGACTAGGGAACACCGGGGAGCTGTTTTTT. It translates to CASSVQGLGNTGELFF.

The chain is built from TRBV7-2 and TRBJ2-3; D not resolved. V lost 6 bases and J 4 bases, leaving 8 bases between the germline ends. The CDR3 covers 12 residues. The germline CDR1 and CDR2 sequences are SGHTA and FQGNSA. CDR3 residues: CASRPLADTQYF. The CDR3 DNA reads TGTGCCAGCAGGCCGCTAGCAGATACGCAGTATTTT.

The chain is built from TRBV3-1 and TRBJ1-2; no clear D. The CDR3 runs 12 residues. Germline loops: CDR1 LGHDT, CDR2 YNNKEL (reference sequence). V was trimmed by 2 bases and J by 7 bases, leaving 8 bases between them. CDR3 protein: CASSQRLGGYTF. The CDR3 DNA reads TGTGCCAGCAGCCAACGGTTAGGTGGCTACACCTTC.

The rearrangement links TRBV30 to TRBJ1-1; D not resolved. The germline V and J ends were trimmed by 2 bases and 7 bases, with 11 bases remaining between them. Germline CDR1 and CDR2: GTSNPN and SVGIG (reference sequence). This CDR3 comprises 12 residues. As DNA, the CDR3 is TGTGCCTGGAGTACTGAGGTGGGTGAAGCTTTCTTT. Encoded protein: CAWSTEVGEAFF.

This chain connects TRBV20-1 to TRBJ2-7, with a weak D call TRBD1 (6 bases). The ends were cut back, 6 bases at V and 5 bases at J, with 14 bases in the middle. In germline, CDR1 is DFQATT, CDR2 SNEGSKA (reference sequence). The CDR3 is 12 amino acids. DNA for the CDR3: TGCAGTGCGACACAGGGAAGTGACGAGCAGTACGTC. Its translation is CSATQGSDEQYV.

A single count supports this clonotype. V is TRBV30 and J is TRBJ1-1; a weak D match, TRBD1 (5 bases). The CDR3 extends over 15 amino acids. With 8 bases removed from V and 4 bases from J, the gap between germline ends came to 23 bases. Germline-derived CDR1 and CDR2 are GTSNPN and SVGIG (reference sequence). The CDR3 nucleotides are TGTGCCCTTGAAAGGGGCCCTGGAAGGGGCACTGAAGCTTTCTTT. It translates to CALERGPGRGTEAFF.

This clonotype was seen once. DNA for the CDR3: TGTGCCAGCAGCGTAGGACAGGGGACAGCGGATACGCAGTATTTT. Amino acids: CASSVGQGTADTQYF. The V call is TRBV9, the J call TRBJ2-3; the match to TRBD1 covers 8 bases. This CDR3 spans 15 amino acids. CDR1 is SGDLS, CDR2 YYNGEE, per germline. The junction had 6 bases not matched to a gene; V was cut back by 0 bases and J by 6 bases.

The rearrangement uses TRBV6-5 and TRBJ1-1; D remains unclear. The CDR3 loop spans 13 amino acids. Trimming took 4 bases from V and 1 from J, leaving 7 bases between them. Germline loops: CDR1 MNHEY, CDR2 SVGAGI. The CDR3 protein is CASSSPTNTEAFF. In nucleotides, the CDR3 is TGTGCCAGCAGTTCCCCCACGAACACTGAAGCTTTCTTT.

This chain connects TRBV6-5 to TRBJ2-7; possible D gene TRBD1, 6 bases. The CDR3 runs 13 residues. V was shortened by 6 bases and J by 2 bases, with 11 bases between the two germline ends. Germline CDR1 reads MNHEY; CDR2 reads SVGAGI. CDR3: CASRRGQPYEQYF. The CDR3, as DNA: TGTGCCAGCAGACGCGGACAGCCCTACGAGCAGTACTTC.

V usage is TRBV6-1 and J usage is TRBJ1-5; D uncertain. Trimming pared 1 base from V and 5 bases from J, leaving 12 bases between. Germline V gene data show CDR1 as MNHNS and CDR2 as SASEGT. CDR3 length equals 15 residues. As DNA, the CDR3 is TGTGCCAGCAGTGAAGGGGTCTTATCGGATCAGCCCCAGCATTTT. Its translation is CASSEGVLSDQPQHF.

This clonotype was found once. The rearrangement uses TRBV30 and TRBJ1-6; a possible D gene is TRBD1 (5 bases). With 4 bases removed from V and 7 bases from J, the gap between germline ends came to 14 bases. The CDR3 extends over 14 amino acids. The germline CDR1 and CDR2 sequences are GTSNPN and SVGIG (reference sequence). The CDR3 reads CAWTPGPRNSPLHF. DNA of the CDR3: TGTGCCTGGACCCCGGGACCACGGAATTCACCCCTCCACTTT.

The rearrangement uses TRBV30 and TRBJ1-3, with 7 nucleotides matching TRBD1. The CDR3 totals 15 residues. Germline values: CDR1 GTSNPN, CDR2 SVGIG (reference sequence). The J segment lost 0 bases and the V segment lost 2 bases, leaving 4 bases of the junction unmatched. CDR3 protein: CAWSYHRGSGNTIYF. CDR3 coding DNA: TGTGCCTGGAGTTACCACAGGGGCTCTGGAAACACCATATATTTT.

This chain joins TRBV6-5 and TRBJ1-3, with a weak D call TRBD1 (5 bases). V was pared by 0 bases and J by 1 base, with 10 bases between. This CDR3 region has 16 residues. CDR1 MNHEY and CDR2 SVGAGI come from the germline V gene. The CDR3 nucleotides are TGTGCCAGCAGTTACTCGAAAAGGGGATCTGGAAACACCATATATTTT. It yields the protein CASSYSKRGSGNTIYF.

The chain employs TRBV29-1 and TRBJ2-3; weak D call: TRBD2 (6 bases). Looked up from germline, CDR1 is SQVTM and CDR2 is ANQGSEA. The CDR3 is 12 amino acids. The V gene lost 7 bases and the J gene lost 5 bases, with 13 bases spanning the gap. For the CDR3, the DNA is TGCAGCGGATACCGGGGGTTAGATACGCAGTATTTT. Translated, it gives CSGYRGLDTQYF.

V gene TRBV2 combines with J gene TRBJ1-1; 8 nucleotides match TRBD1. The CDR3 has 13 amino acids. Trimming at V came to 9 bases and at J to 6 bases, leaving 9 bases not matched to a gene. CDR1 is SNHLY, CDR2 FYNNEI, per germline. The CDR3 is CARDRVGGAEAFF. The CDR3 DNA reads TGTGCCAGGGACAGGGTTGGAGGCGCTGAAGCTTTCTTT.

The chain links TRBV3-1 to TRBJ2-3, with unresolved D. Trimming shortened V by 0 bases and J by 0 bases, and 10 bases separated the two germline ends. The germline V gene encodes CDR1 LGHDT and CDR2 YNNKEL (reference sequence). CDR3 length equals 16 residues. Here the CDR3 reads CASSQDPILSTDTQYF. Here the CDR3 DNA reads TGTGCCAGCAGCCAAGACCCTATACTAAGCACAGATACGCAGTATTTT.